The 15 T cell receptor beta chains below come from one sample, sequenced in a study of shared clonotypes between healthy human individuals. Measured with immunoSEQ multiplex PCR; TCRdb has only the in-frame clones, and not every one. The sample includes about 1.1 million clones, around three quarters of them seen just once. The sequenced sample was memory CD4+ T cells from PBMCs. Indicated subset: CD45RA-negative fraction. The receptor source for this set is a man between 18 and 29 years old in good health. Some clones in this sample may be carry-over from other donors' samples.

Only one count was recorded for this clone. This CDR3 is CASRIQGGEETQYF. For the CDR3, the DNA is TGTGCCAGCAGAATACAGGGAGGAGAAGAGACCCAGTACTTC. The chain is built from TRBV11-1 and TRBJ2-5; D is possibly TRBD1 or TRBD2 (6 bases each). CDR3 size: 14 residues. V was pared by 6 bases and J by 3 bases, with 14 bases between. Per the germline V gene, CDR1 is SGHAT and CDR2 is FQDESV (reference sequence).

The chain carries TRBV14 and TRBJ2-7; D is undetermined. The length of the CDR3 is 13 residues. Trimming cost V 4 bases and J 3 bases, with 10 bases left between them. CDR1 and CDR2 from the germline V gene are SGHDN and FVKESK. This CDR3 is CASSPTTYYEQYF. In DNA, the CDR3 is TGTGCCAGCAGCCCGACGACCTACTACGAGCAGTACTTC.

CDR3 nucleotides: TGTGCCAGCAGCTTTGACCGGGACACCCAGCCCCAGCATTTT. It specifies CASSFDRDTQPQHF. The chain couples TRBV7-8 to TRBJ1-5, with D perhaps matching TRBD1 (6 bases). V gave up 3 bases and J gave up 7 bases, with 13 bases separating them. CDR1 and CDR2 from the germline V gene are SGHVS and FQNEAQ. This CDR3 has 14 residues.

The chain carries TRBV21-1 and TRBJ2-2. TRBV21-1 is assigned pseudogene status. The CDR3 consists of 19 residues. CDR3 sequence (DNA): TGTGCCAGCAGCAGAGAATCGGTAGCACCCTGGGCCAAAACCGGGGAGCTGTTTTTT. It encodes CASSRESVAPWAKTGELFF.

This clone was counted a single time. J is TRBJ1-1 and V is TRBV18, with TRBD1 identical over 9 bases. The V gene end was trimmed by 4 bases and the J gene end by 2 bases; junction bases not matched to a gene: 5. The CDR3 covers 15 residues. Germline assignment: CDR1 KGHSH and CDR2 LQKENI. The CDR3 loop is CASSLLTGGNTEAFF. The CDR3 DNA reads as TGTGCCAGCTCACTATTGACAGGGGGTAACACTGAAGCTTTCTTT.

This clone was found a few times. This sequence joins TRBV5-5 and TRBJ2-3; TRBD2 agrees at 9 bases. Germline CDR1 is SGHKS and CDR2 is YYEKEE (reference sequence). Trimming at V came to 0 bases and at J to 9 bases, leaving 5 bases not matched to a gene. The CDR3 is 14 amino acids. The CDR3 DNA is TGTGCCAGCAGCTTGGACCCTAGCGGGACGACGCAGTATTTT. It is translated as CASSLDPSGTTQYF.

The chain has TRBV9 and TRBJ2-5; D is ambiguous. Germline V gives CDR1 SGDLS, CDR2 YYNGEE. V was cut by 2 bases and J by 5 bases, with 16 bases left in between. The CDR3 extends over 15 amino acids. The DNA for the CDR3 is TGTGCCAGCAGCGTGTCCATGTCATCGCTGGAGACCCAGTACTTC. Protein sequence: CASSVSMSSLETQYF.

The chain couples TRBV28 to TRBJ2-1, with TRBD1 matching 9 bases. Germline CDR1 is MDHEN and CDR2 is SYDVKM. The CDR3 sequence is 14 residues long. Trimming at V came to 6 bases and at J to 7 bases, leaving 7 bases not matched to a gene. The CDR3 is CASRSGQGDNEQFF. The CDR3 DNA sequence: TGTGCCAGCAGGTCGGGACAGGGAGATAATGAGCAGTTCTTC.

This clone has a handful of counts. The V call is TRBV2, the J call TRBJ1-1; D ambiguous. The length of the CDR3 is 13 residues. The V and J ends lost 2 bases and 4 bases respectively, with 8 bases between them. The germline CDR1 and CDR2 sequences are SNHLY and FYNNEI. The CDR3 sequence: CASSEFAVTEAFF. CDR3 nucleotide sequence: TGTGCCAGCAGTGAATTCGCTGTCACTGAAGCTTTCTTT.

V is TRBV7-2 and J is TRBJ1-1; D is unresolved. This CDR3 has 14 amino acids. CDR1 and CDR2 from the germline V gene are SGHTA and FQGNSA. V lost 4 bases to trimming and J lost 5 bases, with 14 bases between them. CDR3 sequence (DNA): TGTGCCAGCAGCTCCCGCCGCGCTGGGACTGAAGCTTTCTTT. It encodes CASSSRRAGTEAFF.

The chain is built from TRBV5-1 and TRBJ1-1; D uncertain. CDR3 length: 15 residues. Trimming shortened V by 0 bases and J by 4 bases, and 13 bases separated the two germline ends. Germline CDR1 reads SGHRS; CDR2 reads YFSETQ. The CDR3 sequence is CASSLGPDFSTEAFF. In DNA, the CDR3 is TGCGCCAGCAGCTTGGGTCCGGACTTCAGCACTGAAGCTTTCTTT.

V gene TRBV7-2 combines with J gene TRBJ2-5; tentatively, D is TRBD1 or TRBD2 (5 bases each). V lost 5 bases and J 7 bases, leaving 14 bases between the germline ends. This CDR3 has 13 amino acids. CDR1 and CDR2 from the germline V gene are SGHTA and FQGNSA. For the CDR3, the DNA is TGTGCCAGCAGCCCCCAGGCTGGGGGGACCCAGTACTTC. Its translation is CASSPQAGGTQYF. Combining the CDR3 with reference TRBV7-2 and TRBJ2-5 gives the whole variable domain GAGVSQSPSNKVTEKGKDVELRCDPISGHTALYWYRQSLGQGLEFLIYFQGNSAPDKSGLPSDRFSAERTGGSVSTLTIQRTQQEDSAVYLCASSPQAGGTQYFGPGTRLLVL.

The chain combines TRBV29-1 with TRBJ2-5; TRBD2 matches at 13 bases. Trimming at V came to 7 bases and at J to 5 bases, leaving 10 bases not matched to a gene. Germline CDR1 is SQVTM and CDR2 is ANQGSEA. The CDR3 is 15 residues long. The CDR3 DNA is TGCAGCGCACTAGCGGGAGGGCCTGGGTCCGAGACCCAGTACTTC. Its translation: CSALAGGPGSETQYF. The full variable domain, in which reference TRBV29-1 and TRBJ2-5 provide the parts outside the CDR3, is SAVISQKPSRDICQRGTSLTIQCQVDSQVTMMFWYRQQPGQSLTLIATANQGSEATYESGFVIDKFPISRPNLTFSTLTVSNMSPEDSSIYLCSALAGGPGSETQYFGPGTRLLVL.

CDR3 sequence: CASSTGQGIREQYF. The CDR3, as DNA: TGCGCCAGCAGCACTGGACAGGGGATCCGCGAGCAGTACTTC. This chain links TRBV5-1 with TRBJ2-5; 9 bases line up with TRBD1. The better agreement between TRBJ2-7 and the DNA end casts doubt on the J call. Germline CDR1 is SGHRS and CDR2 is YFSETQ. The CDR3 is made up of 14 amino acids.

CDR3 nucleotide sequence: TGTGCCAGCAGCTATGGTAGCGGGAGTCCCCCGGGGTTCGGTCTGTTTTTT. It specifies CASSYGSGSPPGFGLFF. The chain uses TRBV7-2 and TRBJ2-2; 9 bases agree with TRBD2. CDR3 length: 17 residues. V lost 4 bases and J lost 14; bases outside the gene matches: 20. The germline gives CDR1 SGHTA, CDR2 FQGNSA.